This TCR beta chain was identified during a study of blood T cell repertoires in COVID-19. Study-level information: From T cells, B-cell-depleted T cells, or PBMCs came the material, which was cDNA or gDNA.

In the authors' methods: Using reference gene primer amplification, nucleated cell counts were estimated. Only in-frame clones appear in the TCRdb table, and some are missing; sequencing was by immunoSEQ multiplex PCR. D and trimming come from the DNA, and the V and J calls and clone size come from that table. The data show 230,000 or so clones, with roughly 90% seen just once and roughly 3.4% held by the top ten. All enrollees were about 18 to 95 years old and from some 24 US areas. Participant-reported clinical history was the basis for cohort assignment. The CDR3 has 12 amino acids. Germline lookup yields CDR1 MNHEY and CDR2 SVGAGI. The ends lost 5 bases at V and 8 bases at J; junction bases unmatched: 5.

The rearrangement links TRBV6-5 to TRBJ1-2, with 7 bases matching TRBD1. This TCR was recovered from a woman in her thirties or forties with acute COVID-19. Source material: PBMCs or T cells enriched from blood (not recorded which). As DNA, the CDR3 is TGTGCCAGCAGTCGACAGGGCTGGGGCTACACCTTC. The encoded protein is CASSRQGWGYTF.